This T cell receptor beta chain emerged from a study of blood T cell repertoires in COVID-19. Study context: PBMCs, B-cell-depleted T cells, or T cells were the source of the cDNA or gDNA that made up the material.

Losses at the gene ends were 10 bases for V and 3 bases for J; bases not matched to a gene: 7. Germline assignment: CDR1 SNHLY and CDR2 FYNNEI. This CDR3 spans 13 amino acids. Libraries were prepared by immunoSEQ multiplex PCR; TCRdb keeps only in-frame clonotypes and omits some of them. The table shows some 110,000 clones, with around 70% occurring only once. This sequence was found in a man older than 75 with COVID-19, enrolled during active disease. The chain has TRBV2 and TRBJ1-2; 8 bases match TRBD1. The sequenced sample was peripheral blood. The CDR3 DNA follows: TGTGCCATTCCGGGACAGGAATACTATGGCTACACCTTC. Translation gives CAIPGQEYYGYTF.